This T cell receptor (beta chain) derives from a study of cytomegalovirus exposure and HLA in healthy donors. The wider study: Roughly 180 million T cells yielded some 100 million unique TCR beta sequences, as an earlier analysis found. General study points: Later analysis associated a missense DCLRE1C variant with TCR beta V- and J-gene trimming.

Germline-derived CDR1 and CDR2 are MDHEN and SYDVKM. This CDR3 comprises 14 residues. Trimming pared 3 bases from V and 3 bases from J, leaving 11 bases between. Turning to this clone: Its antigen is unidentified.

Both 60 Vbeta primers and 13 Jbeta primers went into the PCR. Clones were read by immunoSEQ multiplex PCR, and TCRdb kept only the in-frame ones, dropping some. The sample contains approximately 160,000 clones, roughly 80% of which appear only once. V is TRBV28 and J is TRBJ1-1, with D possibly being TRBD1 (5 bases). This TCR was recovered from a girl aged 2 to 10 in good health and CMV-seropositive. Sequenced sample: PBMCs. The CDR3 protein is CASSFSRGDTEAFF. In DNA, the CDR3 is TGTGCCAGCAGTTTTTCCCGGGGGGACACTGAAGCTTTCTTT.